A selection of T cell receptor beta chains follows, all from one sample in a study of blood T cell repertoires in COVID-19. The table came from immunoSEQ multiplex PCR; TCRdb's copy has only in-frame clones and leaves some out. This sample yields under 350,000 clones, of which approximately 86% are seen a single time; 3.6% belongs to the top ten. Sample: peripheral blood. Every receptor here comes from a man between 18 and 35 years old with active or convalescent COVID-19. Both conserved end residues are part of each CDR3. The D gene is left open where the match is weak. Not all rows give a size; the values are once, few, many and, for expanded clones, a class.

d_call clone_size j_call v_call cdr3_aa cdr3_nt
. . TRBJ2-7 TRBV18 CASSAYRDYEQYF TGTGCCAGCTCAGCTTACAGAGACTACGAGCAGTACTTC
. . TRBJ1-5 TRBV7-9 CASTEGEGQPQHF TGTGCCAGCACCGAGGGGGAAGGACAGCCCCAGCATTTT
. . TRBJ1-6 TRBV11-2 CASSPTYGSPLHF TGTGCCAGCAGCCCGACGTACGGGTCACCCCTCCACTTT
. . TRBJ1-4 TRBV2 CASSAAGNEKLFF TGTGCCAGCAGTGCGGCAGGGAATGAAAAACTGTTTTTT
TRBD1 . TRBJ1-5 TRBV4-1 CASSQGGQGQPQHF TGCGCCAGCAGCCAAGGGGGACAGGGTCAGCCCCAGCATTTT
. . TRBJ2-5 TRBV7-9 CASSPWGPDETQYF TGTGCCAGCAGCCCCTGGGGGCCGGACGAGACCCAGTACTTC
. . TRBJ1-5 TRBV5-8 CASSLSTQPQHF TGTGCCAGCAGCTTGTCTACTCAGCCCCAGCATTTT
. . TRBJ1-2 TRBV18 CASSPLEGGYTF TGTGCCAGCTCGCCATTAGAGGGAGGCTACACCTTC
TRBD1 once TRBJ1-4 TRBV3-1/TRBV3-2 CASSQGTGNNNEKLFF TGTGCCAGCAGCCAAGGGACAGGAAATAATAATGAAAAACTGTTTTTT
. . TRBJ1-1 TRBV5-6 CASSLPYPNTEAFF TGTGCCAGCAGCCTACCGTATCCGAACACTGAAGCTTTCTTT
TRBD1 . TRBJ2-2 TRBV27 CATQSVTTGENTGELFF TGTGCCACTCAATCTGTTACTACAGGGGAGAACACCGGGGAGCTGTTTTTT
TRBD1 . TRBJ1-5 TRBV6-6 CASSYGTGQGNQPQHF TGTGCCAGCAGTTACGGAACGGGACAGGGAAATCAGCCCCAGCATTTT
TRBD2 . TRBJ2-1 TRBV6-5 CASSYDGGTSLGEQFF TGTGCCAGCAGTTACGACGGGGGGACTAGCCTGGGTGAGCAGTTCTTC
. . TRBJ1-6 TRBV3-1/TRBV3-2 CASSQAQGRDSPLHF TGTGCCAGCAGCCAAGCACAGGGCAGGGATTCACCCCTCCACTTT
TRBD2 . TRBJ2-1 TRBV4-2 CASSQEVTGLAPFF TGTGCCAGCAGCCAAGAGGTAACGGGACTAGCGCCGTTCTTC
TRBD2 . TRBJ2-2 TRBV6-6 CASRRSGGAGNTGELFF TGTGCCAGCAGGCGAAGCGGGGGGGCCGGGAACACCGGGGAGCTGTTTTTT
TRBD2 . TRBJ2-7 TRBV28 CASSLLRTSGSYEQYF TGTGCCAGCAGTTTACTCCGGACTAGCGGGTCCTACGAGCAGTACTTC
TRBD1 . TRBJ1-2 TRBV11-2 CASSQDREGRGYTF TGTGCCAGCAGCCAGGACAGGGAGGGTAGGGGCTACACCTTC
. . TRBJ2-7 TRBV20-1 CSASRSYEQYF TGCAGTGCTAGCCGCTCCTACGAGCAGTACTTC
. . TRBJ2-2 TRBV5-1 CASSFGETSTGELFF TGCGCCAGCAGCTTCGGCGAGACAAGCACCGGGGAGCTGTTTTTT
TRBD1 . TRBJ2-7 TRBV29-1 CSVEGIGGLTEQYF TGCAGCGTAGAGGGTATAGGGGGCTTGACCGAGCAGTACTTC
. . TRBJ2-7 TRBV29-1 CSVGNSSYEQYF TGCAGCGTTGGCAATAGCTCCTACGAGCAGTACTTC
. . TRBJ1-5 TRBV21-1 CASSLEGTGVEYNQPQHF TGTGCCAGCAGCCTCGAAGGGACAGGGGTTGAGTACAATCAGCCCCAGCATTTT
TRBD1 . TRBJ1-1 TRBV4-1 CASSQDNRGRIDAFF TGCGCCAGCAGCCAAGATAACAGGGGGCGCATTGATGCTTTCTTT
TRBD2 . TRBJ2-3 TRBV3-1/TRBV3-2 CASSPGLAGITDTQYF TGTGCCAGCAGCCCCGGACTAGCGGGGATCACAGATACGCAGTATTTT
. . TRBJ2-7 TRBV11-2 CASRKEHQQLIYEQYF TGTGCCAGCCGAAAAGAGCACCAACAGCTTATATACGAGCAGTACTTC
TRBD1 . TRBJ1-4 TRBV28 CASSGGQGYEKLFF TGTGCCAGCAGTGGGGGACAGGGGTATGAAAAACTGTTTTTT
TRBD1 . TRBJ1-1 TRBV24-1 CATSDRAYRTGGNTEAFF TGTGCCACCAGTGATCGGGCATATAGGACAGGGGGGAACACTGAAGCTTTCTTT
. . TRBJ2-2 TRBV28 CASSSASGGITGELFF TGTGCCAGCAGTTCCGCCTCAGGGGGGATCACCGGGGAGCTGTTTTTT
TRBD1 . TRBJ2-3 TRBV5-4 CASSPAGTGVADTQYF TGTGCCAGCAGCCCCGCCGGGACAGGGGTGGCAGATACGCAGTATTTT
. . TRBJ2-7 TRBV6-5 CASSYSPVAVAYEQYF TGTGCCAGCAGTTACTCCCCTGTGGCGGTTGCCTACGAGCAGTACTTC
TRBD2 . TRBJ2-1 TRBV7-2 CASSSAGAGEQFF TGTGCCAGCAGCTCAGCGGGAGCTGGTGAGCAGTTCTTC
TRBD1 few TRBJ1-2 TRBV14 CASSGQGSRIYGYTF TGTGCCAGCAGCGGACAGGGATCCCGGATCTATGGCTACACCTTC
. . TRBJ2-4 TRBV2 CASSDLQGIAKNIQYF TGTGCCAGCAGTGATCTACAGGGCATCGCCAAAAACATTCAGTACTTC
TRBD2 . TRBJ2-5 TRBV4-2 CASSQAGASGGAETQYF TGTGCCAGCAGCCAAGCCGGGGCTAGCGGGGGGGCCGAGACCCAGTACTTC
. . TRBJ1-2 TRBV30 CAWSQNSPYGYTF TGTGCCTGGAGTCAGAACAGCCCCTATGGCTACACCTTC
. . TRBJ2-5 TRBV4-1 CASSQENGPGGKTQYF TGCGCCAGCAGCCAAGAAAACGGCCCAGGCGGGAAGACCCAGTACTTC
. once TRBJ1-2 TRBV7-9 CASSPRAGEYGYTF TGTGCCAGCAGCCCCCGCGCGGGGGAATATGGCTACACCTTC
. . TRBJ2-1 TRBV6-4 CASSDSAREQFF TGTGCCAGCAGTGACTCTGCGCGTGAGCAGTTCTTC
TRBD2 . TRBJ2-7 TRBV18 CASSPNSGSIYLEQYF TGTGCCAGCTCACCCAACAGCGGGAGTATTTATCTCGAGCAGTACTTC
. . TRBJ2-3 TRBV15 CATSRVRGTDTQYF TGTGCCACCAGCAGAGTTCGGGGGACAGATACGCAGTATTTT
. . TRBJ2-7 TRBV7-9 CASSFPGVDEQYF TGTGCCAGCAGCTTCCCCGGGGTGGACGAGCAGTACTTC
. . TRBJ2-1 TRBV5-8 CASSSGSPSSYNEQFF TGTGCCAGCAGCTCCGGGTCTCCGAGCTCCTACAATGAGCAGTTCTTC
TRBD1 . TRBJ2-5 TRBV3-1/TRBV3-2 CASSPLVRKGATQYF TGTGCCAGCAGCCCCCTGGTAAGGAAGGGGGCGACCCAGTACTTC
. . TRBJ2-7 TRBV29-1 CSVEVQGGHEQYF TGCAGCGTTGAGGTGCAGGGGGGACACGAGCAGTACTTC
. once TRBJ1-1 TRBV5-4 CASSLPENTEAFF TGTGCCAGCAGCTTGCCAGAGAACACTGAAGCTTTCTTT
TRBD1 . TRBJ2-2 TRBV5-4 CASSAKRQGANTGELFF TGTGCCAGCAGCGCCAAACGACAGGGCGCGAACACCGGGGAGCTGTTTTTT
. . TRBJ1-1 TRBV15 CATSRDALMNTEAFF TGTGCCACCAGCAGAGATGCACTCATGAACACTGAAGCTTTCTTT
. . TRBJ2-5 TRBV30 CAWDREESQYF TGTGCCTGGGACAGAGAAGAGAGCCAGTACTTC
. . TRBJ2-3 TRBV24-1 CATTEGSEDTDTQYF TGTGCCACCACAGAGGGAAGCGAGGACACAGATACGCAGTATTTT